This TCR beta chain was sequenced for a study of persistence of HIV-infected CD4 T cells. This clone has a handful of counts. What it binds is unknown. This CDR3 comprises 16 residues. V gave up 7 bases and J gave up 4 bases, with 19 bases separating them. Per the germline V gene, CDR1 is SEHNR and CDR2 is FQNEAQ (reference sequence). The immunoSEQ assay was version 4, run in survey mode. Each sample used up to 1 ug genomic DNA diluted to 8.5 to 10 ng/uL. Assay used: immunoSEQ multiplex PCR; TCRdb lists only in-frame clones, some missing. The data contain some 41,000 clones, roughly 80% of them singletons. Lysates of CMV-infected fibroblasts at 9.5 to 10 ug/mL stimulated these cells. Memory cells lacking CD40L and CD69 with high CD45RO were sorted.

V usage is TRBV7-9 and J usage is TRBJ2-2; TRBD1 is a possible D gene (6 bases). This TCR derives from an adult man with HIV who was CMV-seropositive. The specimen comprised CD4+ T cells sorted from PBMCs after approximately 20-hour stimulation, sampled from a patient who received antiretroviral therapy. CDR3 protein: CASTKLQGTATGELFF. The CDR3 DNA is TGTGCCAGCACCAAATTACAGGGCACCGCCACCGGGGAGCTGTTTTTT.